This T cell receptor (beta chain) was recovered during a study of shared clonotypes between healthy human individuals. As for the study in general: Serving as donors were two women and three men, whose ages spanned 18 to 49. Per donor, three plates held CD4 naive cells, three held CD4 memory, two held CD8 naive and one held CD8 memory.

TCRdb's table, derived via immunoSEQ multiplex PCR, lists solely in-frame clones and lacks some. The sample has more than 2 million clones; 90% to 95% are singletons. This clone was counted at least ten times. This same CDR3 is encoded by further DNA sequences in the sample. Within Nashville, Tennessee resided all donors, each a Caucasian adult. The sequencing input was naive CD4+ T cells sorted from blood. The subset: CD45RA+ positively selected. The TCR sequence derives from a man between 18 and 29 years old in good health.

CDR3 sequence: CASSERDGYTF. In DNA, the CDR3 is TGTGCCAGCAGTGAACGTGATGGCTACACCTTC. The chain joins TRBV2 to TRBJ1-2; the D is unclear. Deletions cut 2 bases from V and 6 bases from J, with 4 bases between. The CDR3 sequence is 11 residues long. Germline V gives CDR1 SNHLY, CDR2 FYNNEI. Full variable domain (remainder filled in from reference TRBV2 and TRBJ1-2): EPEVTQTPSHQVTQMGQEVILRCVPISNHLYFYWYRQILGQKVEFLVSFYNNEISEKSEIFDDQFSVERPDGSNFTLKIRSTKLEDSAMYFCASSERDGYTFGSGTRLTVV.